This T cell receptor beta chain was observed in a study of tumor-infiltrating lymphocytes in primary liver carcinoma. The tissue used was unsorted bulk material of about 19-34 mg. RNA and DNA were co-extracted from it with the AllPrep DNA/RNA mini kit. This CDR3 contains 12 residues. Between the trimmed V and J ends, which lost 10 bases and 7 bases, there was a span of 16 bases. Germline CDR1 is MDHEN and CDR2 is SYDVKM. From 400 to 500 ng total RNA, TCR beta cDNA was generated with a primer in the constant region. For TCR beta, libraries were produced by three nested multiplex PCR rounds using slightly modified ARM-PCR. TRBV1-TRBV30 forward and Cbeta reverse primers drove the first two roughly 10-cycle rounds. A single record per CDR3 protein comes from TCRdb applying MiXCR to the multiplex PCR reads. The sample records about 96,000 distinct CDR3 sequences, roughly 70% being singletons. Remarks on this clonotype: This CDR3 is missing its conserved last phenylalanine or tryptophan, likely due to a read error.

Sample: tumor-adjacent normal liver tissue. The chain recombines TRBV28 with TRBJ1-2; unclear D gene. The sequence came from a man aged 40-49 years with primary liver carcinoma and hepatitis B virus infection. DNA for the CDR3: TGTGCCACCCCCCTAGATTCAGGTGGCTACACCTTA. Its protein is CATPLDSGGYTL.